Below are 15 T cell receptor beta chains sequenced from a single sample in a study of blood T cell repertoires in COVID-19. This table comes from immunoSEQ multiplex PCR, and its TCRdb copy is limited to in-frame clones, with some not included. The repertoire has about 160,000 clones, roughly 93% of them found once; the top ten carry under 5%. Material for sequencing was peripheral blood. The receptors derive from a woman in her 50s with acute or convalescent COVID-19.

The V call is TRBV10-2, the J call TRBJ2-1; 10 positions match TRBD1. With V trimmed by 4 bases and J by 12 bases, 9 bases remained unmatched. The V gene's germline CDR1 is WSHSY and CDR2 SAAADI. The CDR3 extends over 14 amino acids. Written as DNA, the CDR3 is TGCGCCAGCAGTGGACAGGGGGCGTGGGTTCGGCAGTTCTTC. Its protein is CASSGQGAWVRQFF.

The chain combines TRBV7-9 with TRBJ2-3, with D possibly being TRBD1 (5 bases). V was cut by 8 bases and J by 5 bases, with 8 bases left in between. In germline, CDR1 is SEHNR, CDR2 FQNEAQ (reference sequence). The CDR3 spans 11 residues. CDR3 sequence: CASLRGDTQYF. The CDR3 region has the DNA TGTGCCAGCCTAAGGGGAGATACGCAGTATTTT. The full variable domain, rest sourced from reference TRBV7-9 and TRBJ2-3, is DTGVSQNPRHKITKRGQNVTFRCDPISEHNRLYWYRQTLGQGPEFLTYFQNEAQLEKSRLLSDRFSAERPKGSFSTLEIQRTEQGDSAMYLCASLRGDTQYFGPGTRLTVL.

The CDR3 reads CASSWGQGLEAFF. The CDR3, as DNA: TGTGCCAGCAGCTGGGGACAGGGTCTTGAAGCTTTCTTT. The chain joins TRBV7-9 to TRBJ1-1; 9 bases are shared with TRBD1. The CDR3 covers 13 residues. Germline values: CDR1 SEHNR, CDR2 FQNEAQ (reference sequence). After removal of 4 bases from V and 7 bases from J, the junction contained 4 bases not matched to a gene.

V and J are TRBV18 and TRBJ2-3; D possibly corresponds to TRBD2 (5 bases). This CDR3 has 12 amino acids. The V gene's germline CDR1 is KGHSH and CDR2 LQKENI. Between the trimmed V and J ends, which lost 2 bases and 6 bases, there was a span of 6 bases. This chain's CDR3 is CASSPERDTQYF. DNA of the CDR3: TGTGCCAGCTCACCAGAGCGGGATACGCAGTATTTT.

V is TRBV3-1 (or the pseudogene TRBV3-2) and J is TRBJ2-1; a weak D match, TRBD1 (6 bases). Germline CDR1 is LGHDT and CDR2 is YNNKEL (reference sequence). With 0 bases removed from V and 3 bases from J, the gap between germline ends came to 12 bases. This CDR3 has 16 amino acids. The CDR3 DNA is TGTGCCAGCAGCCAAGAAATCGAGGGGGTCTACAATGAGCAGTTCTTC. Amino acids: CASSQEIEGVYNEQFF.

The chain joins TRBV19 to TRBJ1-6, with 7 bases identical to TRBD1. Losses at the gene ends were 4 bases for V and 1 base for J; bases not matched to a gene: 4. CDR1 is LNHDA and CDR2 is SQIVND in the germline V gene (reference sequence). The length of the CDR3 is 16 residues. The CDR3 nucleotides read TGTGCCAGTAGTAAGAGGGGGCAATCCTATAATTCACCCCTCCACTTT. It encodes CASSKRGQSYNSPLHF.

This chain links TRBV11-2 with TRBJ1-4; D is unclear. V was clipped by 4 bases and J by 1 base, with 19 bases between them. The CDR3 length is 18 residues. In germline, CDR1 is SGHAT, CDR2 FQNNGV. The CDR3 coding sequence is TGTGCCAGCAGCTCTCTCCATAGTTGGTCGGGAACTAATGAAAAACTGTTTTTT. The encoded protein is CASSSLHSWSGTNEKLFF.

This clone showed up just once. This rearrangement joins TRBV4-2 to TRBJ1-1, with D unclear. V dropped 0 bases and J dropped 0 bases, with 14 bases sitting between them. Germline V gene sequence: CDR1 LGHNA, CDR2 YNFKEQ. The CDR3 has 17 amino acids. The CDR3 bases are TGTGCCAGCAGCCAAGAACCAGGAGAGGGCATGAACACTGAAGCTTTCTTT. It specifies CASSQEPGEGMNTEAFF.

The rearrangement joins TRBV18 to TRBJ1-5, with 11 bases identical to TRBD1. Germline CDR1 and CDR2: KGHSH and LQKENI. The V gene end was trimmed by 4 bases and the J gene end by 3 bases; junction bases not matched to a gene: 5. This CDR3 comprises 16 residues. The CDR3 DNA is TGTGCCAGCTCACTCGGGACAGGGGGAACCAATCAGCCCCAGCATTTT. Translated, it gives CASSLGTGGTNQPQHF.

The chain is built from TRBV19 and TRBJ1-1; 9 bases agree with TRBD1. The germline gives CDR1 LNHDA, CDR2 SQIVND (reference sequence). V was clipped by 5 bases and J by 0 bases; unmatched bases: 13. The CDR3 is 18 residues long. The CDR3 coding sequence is TGTGCCAGTAGTCCGAATCTTGGGACAGGGAATATGAACACTGAAGCTTTCTTT. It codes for CASSPNLGTGNMNTEAFF.

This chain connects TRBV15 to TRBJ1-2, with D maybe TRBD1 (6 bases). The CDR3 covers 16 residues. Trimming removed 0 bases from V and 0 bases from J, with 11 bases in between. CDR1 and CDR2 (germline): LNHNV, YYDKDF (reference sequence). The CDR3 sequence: CATSRDQGMPNYGYTF. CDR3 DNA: TGTGCCACCAGCAGAGATCAGGGGATGCCTAACTATGGCTACACCTTC.

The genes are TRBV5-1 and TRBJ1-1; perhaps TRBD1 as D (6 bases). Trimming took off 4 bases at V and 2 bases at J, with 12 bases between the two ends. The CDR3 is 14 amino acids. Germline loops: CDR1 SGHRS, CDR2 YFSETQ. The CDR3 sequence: CASSLGGANTEAFF. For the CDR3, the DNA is TGCGCCAGCAGCCTCGGGGGGGCCAACACTGAAGCTTTCTTT.

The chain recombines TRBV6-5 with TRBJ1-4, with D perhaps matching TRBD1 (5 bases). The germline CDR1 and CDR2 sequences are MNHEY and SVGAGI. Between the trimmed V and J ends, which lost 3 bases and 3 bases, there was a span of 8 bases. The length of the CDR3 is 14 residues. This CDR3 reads CASSYGGANEKLFF. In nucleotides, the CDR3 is TGTGCCAGCAGTTATGGGGGGGCTAATGAAAAACTGTTTTTT.

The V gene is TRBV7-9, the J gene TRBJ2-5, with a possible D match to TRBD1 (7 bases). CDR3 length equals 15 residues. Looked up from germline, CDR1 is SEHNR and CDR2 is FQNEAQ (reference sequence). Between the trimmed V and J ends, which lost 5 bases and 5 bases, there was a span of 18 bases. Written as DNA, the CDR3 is TGTGCCAGCAGCCCCGGGGGACAGCTTTTTGAGACCCAGTACTTC. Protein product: CASSPGGQLFETQYF.

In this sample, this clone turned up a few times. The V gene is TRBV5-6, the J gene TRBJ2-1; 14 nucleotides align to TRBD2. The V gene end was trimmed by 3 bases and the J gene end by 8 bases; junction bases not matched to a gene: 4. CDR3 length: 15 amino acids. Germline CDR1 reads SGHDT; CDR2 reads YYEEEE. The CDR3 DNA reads TGTGCCAGCAGCTCGACTAGCGGGAGGGGGGATGAGCAGTTCTTC. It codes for CASSSTSGRGDEQFF.